This TCR beta chain was identified during a study of control samples from healthy donors and cancer patients (TCRdb year 2020). In regard to this clone: Its antigen remains undetermined. No much larger clone is present one base from it, and per-base qualities are unavailable.

The library was prepared using the immunoSEQ multiplex PCR assay. TCRdb took this table from immuneACCESS and kept in-frame rearrangements with V and J called. Such tables lack part of the clones; where checked against another copy, unresolved V genes explain under half of the gap, and the rest is unexplained. Here the sample has roughly 150,000 clones; around nine tenths occur a single time. 0.65% to 0.85% of the sample lies in the top ten. The sequenced sample consisted of blood. The source of this sequence is a woman in her twenties or thirties in good health.

Read as DNA, the sequence is TGTGCCAGCAGCTCCATTACCTACGAGCAGTACTTC. Its protein product is CASSSITYEQYF. The chain links TRBV11-2 with TRBJ2-7, with no D gene named confidently. CDR3 length: 12 amino acids, cysteine to phenylalanine. CDR3 DNA only is kept here, 36 bases in frame from base 1. V loses 4 bases, J loses 2 bases, and the germline ends lie 6 bases apart. From the germline V gene, CDR1 is SGHAT and CDR2 is FQNNGV.